The 23 T cell receptor beta chains given below trace back to one sample, sequenced in a study of T cell repertoires in aging, cancer and after chemotherapy. TCR beta rearrangements were amplified from peripheral blood genomic DNA. Multiplex touch-down PCR with TRB-A/B primers amplified rearranged V-D-J TRB sequences. MiXCR was run by TCRdb on the multiplex PCR reads, yielding one entry per CDR3 protein. Of thousands of distinct CDR3 sequences listed, roughly 27% are singletons. The sample comprised blood. These receptors were obtained from a human donor in good health.

This clonotype was observed a few times. The chain is built from TRBV5-1 and TRBJ2-7; TRBD2 might be the D (6 bases). The length of the CDR3 is 15 residues. V dropped 0 bases and J dropped 2 bases, with 12 bases sitting between them. The germline CDR1 and CDR2 sequences are SGHRS and YFSETQ. DNA for the CDR3: TGCGCCAGCAGCTTGGGCGGGACTTCCACCTACGAGCAGTACTTC. This encodes CASSLGGTSTYEQYF.

This clonotype ranks as medium-sized. The chain employs TRBV30 and TRBJ1-4; the D is unclear. Trimming shortened V by 2 bases and J by 8 bases, and 15 bases separated the two germline ends. Germline values: CDR1 GTSNPN, CDR2 SVGIG (reference sequence). The CDR3 runs to 14 residues. Here the CDR3 DNA reads TGTGCCTGGAGTCCACAGACTGTTAAGGAAAAACTGTTTTTT. Translating it yields CAWSPQTVKEKLFF.

V gene TRBV27 combines with J gene TRBJ2-5; TRBD1 matches at 7 bases. Looked up from germline, CDR1 is MNHEY and CDR2 is SMNVEV (reference sequence). The V gene end was trimmed by 3 bases and the J gene end by 4 bases; junction bases not matched to a gene: 5. The length of the CDR3 is 14 residues. CDR3 region: CASSFIGGRETQYF. In DNA, the CDR3 is TGTGCCAGCAGTTTTATAGGGGGCAGAGAGACCCAGTACTTC.

By sample share, this clonotype is medium-sized. The chain joins TRBV27 to TRBJ2-1; D remains unclear. The CDR3 sequence is 15 residues long. Germline V gene lookup returns CDR1 MNHEY and CDR2 SMNVEV (reference sequence). V was clipped by 3 bases and J by 3 bases, with 12 bases between them. CDR3 sequence reads: CASSLTPPIYNEQFF. The CDR3, as DNA: TGTGCCAGCAGTTTGACACCACCCATCTACAATGAGCAGTTCTTC.

The V gene is TRBV4-3, the J gene TRBJ1-6; no firm D call. Per the germline V gene, CDR1 is LGHNA and CDR2 is YSLEER. This CDR3 is built from 14 residues. Trimming pared 0 bases from V and 7 bases from J, leaving 7 bases between. The CDR3 spells CASSQDLGNSPLHF. CDR3 DNA: TGCGCCAGCAGCCAAGATCTGGGAAATTCACCCCTCCACTTT.

This clonotype is deemed medium-sized. The chain joins TRBV19 to TRBJ1-1; D possibly corresponds to TRBD1 (6 bases). The CDR3 has 17 amino acids. V lost 8 bases to trimming and J lost 2 bases, with 24 bases between them. CDR1 and CDR2 from the germline V gene are LNHDA and SQIVND (reference sequence). CDR3 in DNA: TGTGCCAGTCTTAATCCGACAATAGGAGGGGGAAACACTGAAGCTTTCTTT. Translation gives CASLNPTIGGGNTEAFF.

The chain combines TRBV20-1 with TRBJ2-2; TRBD2 matches at 7 bases. There are 16 residues in the CDR3. J lost 2 bases, V lost 0 bases, and 6 bases had no gene match. Germline CDR1 DFQATT, CDR2 SNEGSKA (reference sequence). The CDR3 protein is CSARDTLADNTGELFF. In DNA form, the CDR3 reads TGCAGTGCTAGAGATACCCTAGCGGATAACACCGGGGAGCTGTTTTTT.

The sample holds a few counts of this clonotype. The rearrangement links TRBV30 to TRBJ2-5, with D uncertain. The germline CDR1 and CDR2 sequences are GTSNPN and SVGIG (reference sequence). The CDR3 runs 15 residues. V lost 4 bases and J lost 1, with 16 bases in between. The CDR3 is CAWTPEGWLQETQYF. CDR3 DNA: TGTGCCTGGACCCCCGAAGGGTGGCTCCAAGAGACCCAGTACTTC.

This clonotype was seen a handful of times. The CDR3 DNA follows: TGTGCCAGCAAGTCGGCGGGAACAAACACTGAAGCTTTCTTT. This codes for CASKSAGTNTEAFF. V is TRBV5-4 and J is TRBJ1-1; D uncertain. Trimming removed 6 bases at V and 2 bases at J, with 14 bases between. This CDR3 region has 14 residues. Germline loops: CDR1 SGHNT, CDR2 YYREEE (reference sequence).

By share of the sample, this clonotype is medium-sized. The V and J genes are TRBV6-5 and TRBJ1-2; D gene ambiguous. This CDR3 spans 14 amino acids. Germline loops: CDR1 MNHEY, CDR2 SVGAGI. Trimming cost V 7 bases and J 0 bases, with 12 bases left between them. CDR3 coding DNA: TGTGCCAGCAAGGGAGACGGTTCTAACTATGGCTACACCTTC. Translating gives CASKGDGSNYGYTF.

J is TRBJ2-1 and V is TRBV7-3; maybe TRBD2 (7 bases). Deletions cut 2 bases from V and 4 bases from J, with 12 bases between. The CDR3 is made up of 15 amino acids. From germline, CDR1 is SGHTA and CDR2 FQGTGA. Here the CDR3 DNA reads TGTGCCAGCAGCTTATACGGGGGGCCTTACAATGAGCAGTTCTTC. Residues: CASSLYGGPYNEQFF.

This clonotype occurred a few times. The chain links TRBV20-1 to TRBJ1-4, with D uncertain. Germline loops: CDR1 DFQATT, CDR2 SNEGSKA (reference sequence). Between the trimmed V and J ends, which lost 3 bases and 2 bases, there was a span of 7 bases. CDR3 length: 13 amino acids. Written as DNA, the CDR3 is TGCAGTGCTAGCGGACCGACTAATGAAAAACTGTTTTTT. Protein product: CSASGPTNEKLFF.

The chain employs TRBV7-6 and TRBJ2-7, with TRBD1 as a possible D gene (6 bases). CDR3 length equals 12 residues. The germline V gene encodes CDR1 SGHVS and CDR2 FNYEAQ. V was shortened by 5 bases and J by 3 bases, with 8 bases between the two germline ends. The CDR3 DNA reads TGTGCCAGCAGCGAACAGGGCTACGAGCAGTACTTC. This sequence encodes CASSEQGYEQYF.

By sample share, this clonotype is medium-sized (0.01 to 0.1%). V is TRBV12-3 or TRBV12-4 and J is TRBJ1-2; tentative D call: TRBD1 (6 bases). This CDR3 contains 16 residues. The V gene lost 3 bases and the J gene lost 4 bases, with 18 bases spanning the gap. CDR3: CASSLSQGTYGYGYTF. The CDR3 DNA follows: TGTGCCAGCAGTTTGAGTCAGGGGACCTATGGCTATGGCTACACCTTC.

The V and J genes are TRBV10-3 and TRBJ2-7; 9 bases line up with TRBD1. Germline-derived CDR1 and CDR2 are ENHRY and SYGVKD. With V trimmed by 10 bases and J by 0 bases, 10 bases remained unmatched. This CDR3 is 15 amino acids long. The CDR3 is CASSSGTGTSYEQYF. Written as DNA, the CDR3 is TGTGCCAGCAGCTCCGGGACAGGGACCTCCTACGAGCAGTACTTC.

This clonotype was observed a few times. In DNA, the CDR3 is TGTGCCAGCAAGTGGGCTAGCGGGGACAATGAGCAGTTCTTC. As protein: CASKWASGDNEQFF. This chain links TRBV6-2 or TRBV6-3 with TRBJ2-1, with 9 bases identical to TRBD2. The V segment lost 7 bases and the J segment 5 bases; nucleotides outside the gene matches: 6. The CDR3 has 14 amino acids. CDR1 MNHEY and CDR2 SVGEGT come from the germline V gene.

Relative to its sample, this clonotype is medium-sized. The chain recombines TRBV27 with TRBJ2-5; tentatively, D is TRBD1 (6 bases). CDR1 and CDR2 from the germline V gene are MNHEY and SMNVEV (reference sequence). This CDR3 spans 15 amino acids. V was cut by 5 bases and J by 4 bases, with 17 bases left in between. This CDR3 is CASSAYTGSPETQYF. The CDR3 DNA is TGTGCCAGCAGTGCATATACAGGGTCCCCAGAGACCCAGTACTTC.

In this sample, this clonotype is medium-sized. This rearrangement joins TRBV6-1 to TRBJ2-6; 7 bases line up with TRBD1. The germline gives CDR1 MNHNS, CDR2 SASEGT. The CDR3 contains 15 residues. V trimming: 4 bases; J trimming: 2 bases; junction bases outside the gene matches: 2. Here the CDR3 reads CASSVQGAGANVLTF. Here the CDR3 DNA reads TGTGCCAGCAGTGTCCAGGGGGCTGGGGCCAACGTCCTGACTTTC.

This clonotype was found a few times. The V and J genes are TRBV30 and TRBJ1-1, with a weak D call TRBD1 (5 bases). CDR3 length: 15 residues. Looked up from germline, CDR1 is GTSNPN and CDR2 is SVGIG (reference sequence). The ends were cut back, 4 bases at V and 4 bases at J, with 19 bases in the middle. CDR3 sequence (DNA): TGTGCCTGGAACCCGGCGGGGGTTCGGGGCACTGAAGCTTTCTTT. It codes for CAWNPAGVRGTEAFF.

This clonotype has just a few counts. The chain links TRBV27 to TRBJ1-1; D unresolved. V was shortened by 8 bases and J by 4 bases, with 8 bases between the two germline ends. CDR3 length: 11 amino acids. The germline gives CDR1 MNHEY, CDR2 SMNVEV (reference sequence). The CDR3 sequence: CASALGTEAFF. DNA of the CDR3: TGTGCCAGCGCTCTGGGCACTGAAGCTTTCTTT.

This chain uses TRBV10-3 with TRBJ1-1, with a tentative D call TRBD1 (5 bases). The V and J ends lost 6 bases and 0 bases respectively, with 8 bases between them. The germline V gene has CDR1 ENHRY and CDR2 SYGVKD. This CDR3 has 13 amino acids. The CDR3 DNA follows: TGTGCCATCAGCTTACAGGTGAACACTGAAGCTTTCTTT. Protein sequence: CAISLQVNTEAFF.

J is TRBJ1-5 and V is TRBV7-9; D is perhaps TRBD1 (5 bases). The germline gives CDR1 SEHNR, CDR2 FQNEAQ (reference sequence). The CDR3 has 12 amino acids. Trimming stripped 6 bases from V and 6 bases from J, with 9 bases between. CDR3 residues: CASSPGGQPQHF. The DNA of the CDR3 is TGTGCCAGCAGTCCCGGGGGTCAGCCCCAGCATTTT.

For this clonotype: This could be a read error, since a much larger clone is one nucleotide away. The V and J genes are TRBV27 and TRBJ1-5; D gene ambiguous. CDR3 size: 15 residues. Trimming pared 5 bases from V and 1 base from J, leaving 12 bases between. Germline V CDR1 and CDR2: MNHEY, SMNVEV (reference sequence). CDR3 sequence: CASSPRRRSNQPQHF. The CDR3 coding sequence is TGTGCCAGCAGTCCCCGGAGGAGGAGCAATCAGCCCCAGCATTTT.